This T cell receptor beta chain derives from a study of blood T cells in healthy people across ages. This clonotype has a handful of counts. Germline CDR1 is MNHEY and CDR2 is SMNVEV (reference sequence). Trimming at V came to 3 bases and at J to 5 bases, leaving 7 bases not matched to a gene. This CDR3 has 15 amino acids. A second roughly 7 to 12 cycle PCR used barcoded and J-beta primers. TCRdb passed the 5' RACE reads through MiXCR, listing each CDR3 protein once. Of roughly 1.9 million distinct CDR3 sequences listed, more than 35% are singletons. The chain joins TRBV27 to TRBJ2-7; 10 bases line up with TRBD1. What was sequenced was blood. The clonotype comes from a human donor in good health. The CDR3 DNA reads TGTGCCAGCAGTTTCTCATGGACAGGGGGAAACGAGCAGTACTTC. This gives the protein CASSFSWTGGNEQYF.